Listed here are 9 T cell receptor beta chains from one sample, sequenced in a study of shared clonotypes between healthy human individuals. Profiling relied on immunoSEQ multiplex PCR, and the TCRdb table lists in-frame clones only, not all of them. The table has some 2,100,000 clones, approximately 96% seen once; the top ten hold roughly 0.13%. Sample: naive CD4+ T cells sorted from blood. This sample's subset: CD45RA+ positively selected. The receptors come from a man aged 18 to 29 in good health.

The chain's CDR3 is CASSHQGVDYGYTF. CDR3 nucleotide sequence: TGTGCCAGCAGTCACCAGGGGGTGGACTATGGCTACACCTTC. The chain recombines TRBV25-1 with TRBJ1-2, with 7 positions matching TRBD1. Trimming cost V 5 bases and J 3 bases; bases outside gene matches: 6. There are 14 residues in the CDR3. The germline V gene has CDR1 MGHDK and CDR2 SYGVNS.

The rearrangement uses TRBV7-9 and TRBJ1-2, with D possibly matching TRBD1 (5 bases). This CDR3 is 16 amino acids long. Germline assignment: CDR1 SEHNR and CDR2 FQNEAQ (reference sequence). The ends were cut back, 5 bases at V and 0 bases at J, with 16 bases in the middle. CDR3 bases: TGTGCCAGCAGCGTACCGGGACGCCCTCCTAACTATGGCTACACCTTC. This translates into CASSVPGRPPNYGYTF.

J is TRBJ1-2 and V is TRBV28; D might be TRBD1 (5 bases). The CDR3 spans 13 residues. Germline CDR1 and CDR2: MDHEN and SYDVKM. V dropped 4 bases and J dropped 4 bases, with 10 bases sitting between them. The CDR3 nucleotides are TGTGCCAGCAGTTCCCCGGGGGGCTATGGCTACACCTTC. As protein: CASSSPGGYGYTF.

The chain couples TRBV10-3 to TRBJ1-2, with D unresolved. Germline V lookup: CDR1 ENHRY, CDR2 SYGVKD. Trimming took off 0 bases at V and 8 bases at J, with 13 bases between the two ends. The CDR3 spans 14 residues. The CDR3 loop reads CAISESGQARGYTF. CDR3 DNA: TGTGCCATCAGTGAGTCAGGGCAGGCTAGGGGCTACACCTTC.

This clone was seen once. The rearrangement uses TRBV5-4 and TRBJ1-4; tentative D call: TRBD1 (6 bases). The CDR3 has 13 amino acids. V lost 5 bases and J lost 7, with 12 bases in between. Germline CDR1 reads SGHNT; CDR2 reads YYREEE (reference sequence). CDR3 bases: TGTGCCAGCAGGCCGACAGGCCTTGAAAAACTGTTTTTT. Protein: CASRPTGLEKLFF.

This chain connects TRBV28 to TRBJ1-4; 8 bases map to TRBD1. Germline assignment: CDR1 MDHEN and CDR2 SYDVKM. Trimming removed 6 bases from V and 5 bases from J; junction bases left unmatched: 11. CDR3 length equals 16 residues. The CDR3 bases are TGTGCCAGCAGCGGATCCCCGGGACAGGAAAATGAAAAACTGTTTTTT. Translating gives CASSGSPGQENEKLFF.

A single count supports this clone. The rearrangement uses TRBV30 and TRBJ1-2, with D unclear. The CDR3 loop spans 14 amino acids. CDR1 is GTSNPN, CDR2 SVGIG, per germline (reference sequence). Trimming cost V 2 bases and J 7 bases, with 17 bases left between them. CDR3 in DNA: TGTGCCTGGAGTCCCGCCCGGGGAGGAGGTGGCTACACCTTC. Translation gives CAWSPARGGGGYTF.

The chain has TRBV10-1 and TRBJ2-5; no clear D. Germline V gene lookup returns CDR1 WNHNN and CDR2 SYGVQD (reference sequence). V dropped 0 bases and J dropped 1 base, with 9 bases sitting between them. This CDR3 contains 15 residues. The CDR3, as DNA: TGCGCCAGCAGTGAGTCCTATGCGACCCAAGAGACCCAGTACTTC. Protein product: CASSESYATQETQYF.

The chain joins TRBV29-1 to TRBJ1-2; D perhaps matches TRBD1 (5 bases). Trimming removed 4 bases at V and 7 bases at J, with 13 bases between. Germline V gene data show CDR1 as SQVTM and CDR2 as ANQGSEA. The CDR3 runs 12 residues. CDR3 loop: CSVGAGKSGYTF. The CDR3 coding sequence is TGCAGCGTTGGTGCAGGGAAAAGTGGCTACACCTTC.